One T cell receptor (beta chain) is described in this entry. Its target is unknown. The data were produced by immunoSEQ multiplex PCR, yet TCRdb's version contains in-frame clones alone and is incomplete. The sample holds a few hundred thousand clones, under 80% seen once. This sample is drawn from a study of shared clonotypes between healthy human individuals. Study-wide results and limits: Some clonotypes were shared by all four sorted-subset donors, while others were not shared. The non-shared ones had lower generation probabilities than the shared ones.

The source of this sequence is a man aged 25-45 years in good health. What was sequenced was memory CD4+ T cells sorted from blood. The subset is: CD45RA-negative fraction.

For the CDR3, the DNA is TGTGCCAGTAGTCCAGGTTGGGGCGACAACCTGGGGAAAACTGAAGCTTTCTTT. As protein: CASSPGWGDNLGKTEAFF. The chain links TRBV19 to TRBJ1-1; TRBD1 might be the D (5 bases). The CDR3 sequence is 18 residues long. The V end lost 5 bases, the J end lost 5 bases, and 27 bases lay between the germline ends. Germline CDR1 LNHDA, CDR2 SQIVND (reference sequence).